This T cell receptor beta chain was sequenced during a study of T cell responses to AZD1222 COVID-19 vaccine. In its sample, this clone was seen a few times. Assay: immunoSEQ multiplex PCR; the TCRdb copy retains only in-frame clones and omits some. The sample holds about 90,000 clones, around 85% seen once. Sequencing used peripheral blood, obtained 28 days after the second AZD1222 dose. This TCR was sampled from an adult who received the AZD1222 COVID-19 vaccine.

The CDR3 DNA is TGTGCCAGCAGCCAAGATATGCGATATTCACCCCTCCACTTT. Its protein product is CASSQDMRYSPLHF. The J gene is TRBJ1-6, the V gene TRBV14; no firm D call. Trimming left V 0 bases short and J 8 bases short, with 8 bases between. This CDR3 contains 14 residues. Germline CDR1 SGHDN, CDR2 FVKESK.